This TCR beta chain originates from a study of CD8 T cells in Susac syndrome. Regarding the study as a whole: It was acknowledged by the study that relatively few individuals were included in its TCR sequencing and HLA analysis.

This CDR3 comprises 15 residues. Germline V gene data show CDR1 as SQVTM and CDR2 as ANQGSEA. Trimming shortened V by 6 bases and J by 1 base, and 16 bases separated the two germline ends. RNA was extracted with the RNeasy kit, and a quantity of roughly 0.5 to 1 ug was reverse transcribed using random hexamers. Multiplex PCR with immunoSEQ amplified the TCR beta CDR3 across 54 Vbeta and 13 Jbeta. MiXCR, applied by TCRdb to the immunoSEQ multiplex PCR reads, yields one record per CDR3 protein. The sample shows more than 85,000 distinct CDR3 sequences, 96% of them seen only once. Sequencing of TCR beta covered CD8+ and CD4+ T cells obtained from blood. Through negative isolation, CD4+ and CD8+ T cells were obtained, while TEMRA cells were enriched using FACS. Concerning this clonotype itself: Its antigen is not identified.

The TCR sequence derives from a human donor in good health. The sequencing input was CD4+ T cells from PBMCs. The J gene is TRBJ1-5, the V gene TRBV29-1, with a weak D call TRBD1 (5 bases). The CDR3 loop reads CSVTYQGVSNQPQHF. In DNA, the CDR3 is TGCAGCGTGACCTATCAGGGAGTAAGCAATCAGCCCCAGCATTTT.